The rows below give T cell receptor beta chains drawn from one sample of a study of blood T cell repertoires in COVID-19. Clones were read by immunoSEQ multiplex PCR, and TCRdb kept only the in-frame ones, dropping some. The sample yields roughly 97,000 clones, approximately 91% seen once. Sequencing used peripheral blood. The source of these receptors is a human donor in a cohort sampled during active COVID-19. CDR3s include the opening cysteine and the closing phenylalanine or tryptophan. A D gene is named only where the DNA matches it firmly.

D,V,J,CDR3
NA,TRBV19,TRBJ1-5,CASRPGGALSNQPQHF
TRBD2,TRBV5-1,TRBJ2-3,CASSLGGSRASGSTDTQYF
NA,TRBV24-1,TRBJ2-2,CATSERGGGELFF
TRBD1,TRBV27,TRBJ2-3,CASSLSRQGADTQYF
NA,TRBV6-5,TRBJ2-7,CASTSGGPPYEQYF
TRBD2,TRBV4-1,TRBJ2-7,CASSQGRLAGGISNEQYF
NA,TRBV7-2,TRBJ2-1,CASSPRPGAPYNEQFF
NA,TRBV5-4,TRBJ2-1,CASSLRGNNEQFF
NA,TRBV7-3,TRBJ2-1,CASSSPQNHNEQFF
NA,TRBV7-9,TRBJ2-5,CASSLGFRGIQTLQETQYF
NA,TRBV6-6,TRBJ2-5,CASSYSRETQYF
NA,TRBV12-3/TRBV12-4,TRBJ2-5,CASRESNGETQYF
TRBD1,TRBV5-1,TRBJ1-6,CASSLEGRGPSPLHF
TRBD1,TRBV18,TRBJ2-7,CASSPRLGGTASYEQYF
TRBD1,TRBV7-3,TRBJ1-1,CASSSSGQGISNTEAFF
NA,TRBV29-1,TRBJ2-3,CSVGQGTDTQYF